Reported below is one T cell receptor beta chain. This clonotype counts as medium-sized (0.01 to 0.1%). The antigen it binds to is not known. Within one base of it there is no much larger clone, and no base qualities were kept. Using a BD FACSAria II cell sorter, four subsets defined by PD-1 and/or TIGIT were sorted out of live CD3+CD8+TCRalphabeta+ cells. Circulating CD8 T cells were sorted into four subsets by PD-1 and TIGIT expression to characterize their relevance to anti-PD-1 therapy response. For each sorted CD8 T-cell subset, both the TCR alpha and TCR beta chains were sequenced. Peripheral blood was drawn before the first anti-PD-1 injection and after two and four injections. PBMCs were immediately isolated by Ficoll gradient centrifugation. Until use, PBMCs were cryopreserved in liquid nitrogen in RPMI containing around 20% FCS and about 10% DMSO. After thawing, PBMCs were stained with a viability dye plus antibodies against CD3, CD8alpha, TCRalphabeta, PD-1 and TIGIT. The RNeasy Kit was used to extract total RNA, and all samples had a RIN greater than 7.

The data were taken from a study of circulating CD8 cells and anti-PD-1 response in melanoma (dated by TCRdb to between 2020 and 2021). Context from the whole study: Nivolumab was administered to patients intravenously at 3 mg/kg every 2 weeks. Of the 13 patients in the melanoma cohort, seven received anti-PD-1 as first-line therapy and six had prior targeted therapy or immunotherapy. Patients with complete or partial responses were classified as responders; those with stable or progressive disease (RECIST v1.1) as non-responders. The TCR repertoire analysis included roughly eleven melanoma patients, of whom 7 were non-responders and 4 were responders. In on-treatment samples, a biotinylated anti-human IgG4 antibody was used to detect PD-1. The paper's findings and limits, for the study overall: Repertoires were largely private between subsets, with under 7.5% of TRB clonotypes shared at M1; sharing was highest between DPOS and TIGIT. The DNEG repertoire was the most diverse; PD-1 and DPOS showed similar, higher clonality, and TIGIT repertoires were the least diverse. Since no tumor material could be accessed, the researchers instead assessed tumor reactivity using peptide assays on expanded sorted subsets. Only baseline and M1 samples from a small cohort with few responders were used in the published TCR repertoire comparisons. The authors pointed out that the cohort included both treatment-naive and previously treated patients, and that this mix could influence the results. Because of limited material, replicates were generally not included when the experiments were performed.

The instrument given in TCRdb is NextSeq 500. The QIAseq Immune Repertoire RNA Library Kit, Human TCR Panel was used to prepare TCR libraries from approximately 16 ng of total RNA. Sequencing of the TCR libraries was done on an Illumina NextSeq with a Mid Output V2 kit and asymmetric 261x41 paired-end reads. Every TCR library was diluted down to 4 nM, then pooled, denatured and loaded at about 0.92 pM. The paper's processing steps were these. The QIAGEN GeneGlobe Data Analysis Center was used to process TCR FASTQ files, and downstream analysis was done in R 3.5.2. To get clonality, Shannon entropy was normalized by the log of the number of unique productive sequences and the result was subtracted from one. Within each subset, Fisher exact tests at 5% FDR identified TRA or TRB clonotypes differing in abundance between baseline and M1. Clonotypes with differential abundance were classified as emerging, expanding, contracting or non-expanding/contracting. Morisita's overlap index was used to measure repertoire overlap between patients. The raw public reads went through TCRdb reprocessing: fastp at Q25, MiXCR clone calling, in-frame beta chains kept. Entries are consolidated by CDR3 protein sequence, retaining the most common genes and DNA. TCRdb, not the original authors, processed these V and J calls. The sample yields roughly 1,200 distinct CDR3 sequences; roughly 5.7% were counted once. The leading ten clones occupy 11% of the sample.

For CDR1 and CDR2, the germline V gene lists MDHEN and SYDVKM. From the cysteine through the phenylalanine, the CDR3 covers 15 amino acids. The DNA shown is the 45-base CDR3, in frame from base 1. Ends trimmed: V by 2 bases, J by 3 bases; bases unmatched to a gene: 5. The rearrangement combines TRBV28 with TRBJ2-7; TRBD1 lines up with 9 middle nucleotides. Sequencing used CD8+ T cells from PBMCs, obtained at baseline or after one month of anti-PD-1 therapy (not recorded which). This receptor was identified in a human donor with melanoma. The CDR3 in this case is CASSLRTGDVYEQYF. The sequenced DNA is TGTGCCAGCAGTTTAAGGACAGGGGATGTCTACGAGCAGTACTTC.